The present T cell receptor beta chain was sequenced within a study of OX40 agonist ivuxolimab in advanced cancers. Study information: As their treatment, patients were administered ivuxolimab, an agonistic anti-OX40 (CD134) antibody. Broader study findings: Antigen targets of the expanded peripheral T cells went undetermined.

The assay was immunoSEQ multiplex PCR, and TCRdb's table has in-frame clones only and misses some. Of about 16,000 clones listed, about 86% are singletons. With autoimmune disease history or systemic immunosuppression, patients were excluded. V lost 10 bases to trimming and J lost 4 bases; unmatched junction nucleotides: 14. CDR3 size: 17 residues. CDR1 and CDR2 (germline): SGHNT, YYREEE (reference sequence). Note on this clone: Its antigen is not known.

V gene TRBV5-4 combines with J gene TRBJ2-6, with 10 bases identical to TRBD1. The sample in question was CD4+ or CD8+ T cells sorted from blood, obtained in a trial of the OX40 agonist ivuxolimab. This sequence was found in an adult with an advanced solid tumor such as melanoma, head and neck, liver or kidney cancer. DNA of the CDR3: TGTGCCGTCCCACGGGACAGGGGTTCTGAAGGGGCCAACGTCCTGACTTTC. Amino acid sequence: CAVPRDRGSEGANVLTF.